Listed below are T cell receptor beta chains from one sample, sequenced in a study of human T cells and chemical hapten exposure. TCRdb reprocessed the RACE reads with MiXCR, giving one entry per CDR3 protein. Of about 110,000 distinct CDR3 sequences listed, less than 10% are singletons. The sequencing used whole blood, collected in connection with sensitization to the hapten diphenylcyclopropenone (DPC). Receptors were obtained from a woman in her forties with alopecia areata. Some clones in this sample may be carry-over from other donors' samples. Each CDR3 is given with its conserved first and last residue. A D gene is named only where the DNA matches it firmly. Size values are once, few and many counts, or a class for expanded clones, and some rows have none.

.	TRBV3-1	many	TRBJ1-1	CASSQEWTFEAFF	TGTGCCAGCAGCCAAGAGTGGACATTTGAAGCTTTCTTT
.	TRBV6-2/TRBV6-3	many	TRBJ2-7	CASSYQGDFTYEQYF	TGTGCCAGCAGTTACCAAGGGGACTTTACCTACGAGCAGTACTTC
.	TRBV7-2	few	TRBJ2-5	CASSLARASEETQYF	TGTGCCAGCAGCTTAGCGCGGGCTAGCGAGGAGACCCAGTACTTC
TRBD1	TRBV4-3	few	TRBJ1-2	CASSQDLVQGAGGYTF	TGCGCCAGCAGCCAAGATCTAGTGCAGGGGGCAGGTGGCTACACCTTC
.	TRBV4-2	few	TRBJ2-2	CASSQGRTGELFF	TGTGCCAGCAGCCAAGGGAGAACCGGGGAGCTGTTTTTT
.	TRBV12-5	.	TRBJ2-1	CASGWWGANNEQFF	TGTGCTAGTGGTTGGTGGGGGGCCAACAATGAGCAGTTCTTC
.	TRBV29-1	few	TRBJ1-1	CSVEETEAFF	TGCAGCGTTGAGGAGACTGAAGCTTTCTTT
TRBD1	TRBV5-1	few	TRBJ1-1	CASTPGGAVEAFF	TGCGCCAGCACCCCAGGGGGCGCGGTTGAAGCTTTCTTT
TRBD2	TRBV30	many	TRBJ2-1	CAWSVGVAGVSSYNEQFF	TGTGCCTGGAGTGTAGGAGTAGCGGGGGTAAGCTCCTACAATGAGCAGTTCTTC
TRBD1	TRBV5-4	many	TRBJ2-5	CASSLTGRGQETQYF	TGTGCCAGCAGCTTGACGGGCAGGGGGCAAGAGACCCAGTACTTC
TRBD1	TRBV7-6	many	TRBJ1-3	CASSIDRVAGNTIYF	TGTGCCAGCAGCATCGACAGGGTGGCTGGAAACACCATATATTTT
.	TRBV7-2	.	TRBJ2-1	CASSLGDVPREFF	TGTGCCAGCAGCTTAGGGGACGTGCCCCGGGAGTTCTTC
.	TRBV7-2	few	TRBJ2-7	CASSLSTVAEGQYF	TGTGCCAGCAGCTTATCGACGGTCGCCGAAGGGCAGTACTTC
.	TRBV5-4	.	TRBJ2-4	CASSPAEGTKNIQYF	TGTGCCAGCAGCCCGGCTGAGGGGACCAAAAACATTCAGTACTTC
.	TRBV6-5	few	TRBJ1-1	CASSYFYGTNTEAFF	TGTGCCAGCAGTTACTTTTACGGAACGAACACTGAAGCTTTCTTT
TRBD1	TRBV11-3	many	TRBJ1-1	CASSSQGQKGSEAFF	TGTGCCAGCAGCTCTCAGGGACAGAAAGGCTCTGAAGCTTTCTTT
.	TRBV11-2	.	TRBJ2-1	CASSFQGGDEQFF	TGTGCCAGCAGCTTTCAGGGGGGCGATGAGCAGTTCTTC
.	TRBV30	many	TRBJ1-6	CAWSSSGSPLHF	TGTGCCTGGAGTTCTAGTGGTTCACCCCTCCACTTT
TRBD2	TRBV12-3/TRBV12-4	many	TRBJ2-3	CASSRHTSARADTQYF	TGTGCCAGCAGTCGACACACTAGCGCCCGGGCGGATACGCAGTATTTT
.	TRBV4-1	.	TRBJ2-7	CASSPDLGPSPYEQYF	TGCGCCAGCAGCCCGGACTTGGGGCCCAGCCCCTACGAGCAGTACTTC
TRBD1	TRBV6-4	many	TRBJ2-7	CASSDLENPGQNYEQYF	TGTGCCAGCAGTGACCTTGAAAACCCGGGACAGAACTACGAGCAGTACTTC
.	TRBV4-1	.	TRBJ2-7	CASSQAANYEQYF	TGCGCCAGCAGCCAAGCGGCGAACTACGAGCAGTACTTC
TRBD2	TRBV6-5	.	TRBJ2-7	CASGNRGDRYEQYF	TGTGCCAGCGGTAATCGGGGGGATCGTTACGAGCAGTACTTC
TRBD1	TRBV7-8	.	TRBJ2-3	CASSLQTGGVPDTQYF	TGTGCCAGCAGCTTGCAGACAGGGGGCGTCCCGGATACGCAGTATTTT
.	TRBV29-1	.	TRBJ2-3	CSVEGRGSTDTQYF	TGCAGCGTTGAAGGTCGCGGTAGCACAGATACGCAGTATTTT
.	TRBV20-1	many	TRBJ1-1	CSAQPGHRNTEAFF	TGCAGTGCCCAACCGGGACATAGGAACACTGAAGCTTTCTTT
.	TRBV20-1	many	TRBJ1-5	CSANRVDQPQHF	TGCAGTGCCAACAGGGTCGATCAGCCCCAGCATTTT
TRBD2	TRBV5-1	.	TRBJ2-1	CASSLLAGVSYNEQFF	TGCGCCAGCAGCTTACTAGCGGGGGTCTCCTACAATGAGCAGTTCTTC
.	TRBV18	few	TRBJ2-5	CASSPPARIGETQYF	TGTGCCAGCTCACCACCGGCCAGGATAGGAGAGACCCAGTACTTC
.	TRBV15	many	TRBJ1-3	CATSRASHSGNTIYF	TGTGCCACCAGCAGAGCGAGCCACTCTGGAAACACCATATATTTT
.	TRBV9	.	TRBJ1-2	CASTRDGYTF	TGTGCCAGCACGAGAGATGGCTACACCTTC
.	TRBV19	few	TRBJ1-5	CASNQDVDQPQHF	TGTGCCAGTAATCAGGACGTCGATCAGCCCCAGCATTTT
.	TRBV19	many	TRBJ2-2	CASKEQGLNTGELFF	TGTGCCAGTAAAGAACAGGGCTTGAACACCGGGGAGCTGTTTTTT
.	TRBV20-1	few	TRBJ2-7	CSATGGSSYEQYF	TGCAGTGCTACCGGTGGGAGCTCCTACGAGCAGTACTTC
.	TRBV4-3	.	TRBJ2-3	CASSQDPGFKRGDTQYF	TGCGCCAGCAGCCAAGATCCGGGGTTCAAACGTGGGGATACGCAGTATTTT
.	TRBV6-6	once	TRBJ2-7	CASSYQHSSYEQYF	TGTGCCAGCAGTTACCAGCACAGCTCCTACGAGCAGTACTTC
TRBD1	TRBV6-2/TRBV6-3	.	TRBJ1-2	CASSTTGGYYGYTF	TGTGCCAGCAGTACGACAGGGGGCTACTATGGCTACACCTTC
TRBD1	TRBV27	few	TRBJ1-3	CASSFDRGTGNTIYF	TGTGCCAGCAGTTTTGACAGGGGAACTGGAAACACCATATATTTT
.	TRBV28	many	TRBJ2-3	CASSLGGATDTQYF	TGTGCCAGCAGTTTAGGGGGGGCAACAGATACGCAGTATTTT
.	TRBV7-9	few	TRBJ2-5	CASSAPSEETQYF	TGTGCCAGCAGCGCTCCTAGCGAAGAGACCCAGTACTTC
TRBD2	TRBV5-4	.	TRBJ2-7	CASSSQRGETYEQYF	TGTGCCAGCAGCTCGCAGCGGGGGGAGACCTACGAGCAGTACTTC
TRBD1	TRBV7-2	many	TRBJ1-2	CASSFPDRGRNVGYTF	TGTGCCAGCAGCTTCCCAGACAGGGGGAGGAATGTCGGCTACACCTTC
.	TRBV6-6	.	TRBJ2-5	CASSVGQPQETQYF	TGTGCCAGCAGTGTAGGACAGCCCCAAGAGACCCAGTACTTC
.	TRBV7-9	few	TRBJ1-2	CASSLVTLENYGYTF	TGTGCCAGCAGCTTAGTGACCCTGGAAAACTATGGCTACACCTTC
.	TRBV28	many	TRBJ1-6	CASTADNSPLHF	TGTGCCAGCACCGCCGATAATTCACCCCTCCACTTT
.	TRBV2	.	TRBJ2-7	CASNNYLTYEQYF	TGTGCCAGCAACAACTACCTAACCTACGAGCAGTACTTC
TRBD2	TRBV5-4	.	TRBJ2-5	CASSTGLAQETQYF	TGTGCCAGCAGCACCGGACTAGCCCAAGAGACCCAGTACTTC
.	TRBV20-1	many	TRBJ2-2	CSARDVGATGELFF	TGCAGTGCTAGAGATGTGGGGGCCACCGGGGAGCTGTTTTTT
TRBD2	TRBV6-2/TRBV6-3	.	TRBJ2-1	CASSPGLAGAPGYNEQFF	TGTGCCAGCAGCCCCGGACTAGCGGGGGCGCCCGGCTACAATGAGCAGTTCTTC
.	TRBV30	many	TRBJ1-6	CACETGSENSPLHF	TGTGCCTGCGAGACGGGGTCGGAAAATTCACCCCTCCACTTT
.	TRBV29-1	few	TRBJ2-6	CSVAQVSGANVLTF	TGCAGCGTTGCACAGGTCTCTGGGGCCAACGTCCTGACTTTC
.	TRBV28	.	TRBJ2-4	CASSFQSRVSAKNIQYF	TGTGCCAGCAGTTTCCAGAGTAGGGTCTCGGCCAAAAACATTCAGTACTTC
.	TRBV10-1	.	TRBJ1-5	CASTPGGGGQPQHF	TGCGCCAGCACCCCTGGGGGGGGCGGGCAGCCCCAGCATTTT
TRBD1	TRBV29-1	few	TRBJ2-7	CSVQPTGIYEQYF	TGCAGCGTCCAGCCGACAGGGATCTACGAGCAGTACTTC